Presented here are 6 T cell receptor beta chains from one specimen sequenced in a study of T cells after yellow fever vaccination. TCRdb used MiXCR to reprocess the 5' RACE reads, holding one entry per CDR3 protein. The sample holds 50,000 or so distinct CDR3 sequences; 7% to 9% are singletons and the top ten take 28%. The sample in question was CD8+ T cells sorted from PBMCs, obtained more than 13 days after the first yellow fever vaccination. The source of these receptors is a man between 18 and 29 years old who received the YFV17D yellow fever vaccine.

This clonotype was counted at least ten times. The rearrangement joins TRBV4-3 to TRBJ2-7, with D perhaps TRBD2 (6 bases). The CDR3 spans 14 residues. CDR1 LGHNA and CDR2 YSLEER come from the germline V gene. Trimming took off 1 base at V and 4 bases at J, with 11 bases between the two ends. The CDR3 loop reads CASSQARAGYEQYF. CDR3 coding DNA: TGCGCCAGCAGCCAAGCCAGGGCGGGGTACGAGCAGTACTTC.

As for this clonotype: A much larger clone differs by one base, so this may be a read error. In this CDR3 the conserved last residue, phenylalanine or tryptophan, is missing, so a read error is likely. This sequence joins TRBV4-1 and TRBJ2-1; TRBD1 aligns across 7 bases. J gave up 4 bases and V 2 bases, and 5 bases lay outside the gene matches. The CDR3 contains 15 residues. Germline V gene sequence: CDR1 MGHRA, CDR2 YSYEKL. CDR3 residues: CASSQTRQGYNEQFI. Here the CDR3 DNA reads TGCGCCAGCAGCCAAACCCGACAGGGTTACAATGAGCAGTTCATC.

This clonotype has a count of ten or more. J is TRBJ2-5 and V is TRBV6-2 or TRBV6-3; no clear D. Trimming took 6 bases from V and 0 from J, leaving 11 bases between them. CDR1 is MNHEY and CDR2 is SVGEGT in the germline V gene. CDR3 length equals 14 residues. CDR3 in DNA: TGTGCCAGCAGAGGTATCCGGGACCAAGAGACCCAGTACTTC. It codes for CASRGIRDQETQYF.

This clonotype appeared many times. The CDR3 DNA reads TGTGCCAGCAGCTACGGCCGAGGGGGCACTGAAGCTTTCTTT. Amino acid sequence: CASSYGRGGTEAFF. The chain joins TRBV5-5 to TRBJ1-1, with a weak D call TRBD1 (6 bases). Germline values: CDR1 SGHKS, CDR2 YYEKEE (reference sequence). This CDR3 has 14 amino acids. Trimming stripped 3 bases from V and 4 bases from J, with 13 bases between.

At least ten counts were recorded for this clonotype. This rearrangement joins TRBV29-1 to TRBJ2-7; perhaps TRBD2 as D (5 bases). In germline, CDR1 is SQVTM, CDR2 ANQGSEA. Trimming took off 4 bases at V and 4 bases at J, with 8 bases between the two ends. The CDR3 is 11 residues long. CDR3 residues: CSVVEGYEQYV. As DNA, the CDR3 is TGCAGCGTTGTAGAGGGTTACGAGCAGTACGTC.

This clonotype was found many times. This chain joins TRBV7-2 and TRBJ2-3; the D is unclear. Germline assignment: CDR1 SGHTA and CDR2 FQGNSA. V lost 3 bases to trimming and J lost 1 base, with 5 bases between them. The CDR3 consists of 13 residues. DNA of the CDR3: TGTGCCAGCAGCTTCTCTGGCACAGATACGCAGTATTTT. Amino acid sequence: CASSFSGTDTQYF.